This TCR beta chain appears in the sequencing data of a study of blood T cell repertoires in COVID-19. Clones were sequenced by immunoSEQ multiplex PCR, and TCRdb holds only the in-frame ones, with some missing. This repertoire shows 90,000 to 100,000 clones, roughly 82% found once; its top ten account for 15% to 20%. CDR3 length equals 13 residues. From germline, CDR1 is LNHDA and CDR2 SQIVND (reference sequence). V was trimmed by 0 bases and J by 8 bases, leaving 10 bases between them. This chain joins TRBV19 and TRBJ1-2, with D hard to call. Sequencing used peripheral blood. This TCR was recovered from a man older than 75 with acute or convalescent COVID-19. DNA for the CDR3: TGTGCCAGTAGTATAGATCTGGCGGAAGGCTACACCTTC. Its protein product is CASSIDLAEGYTF.